The 15 T cell receptor beta chains in this list originate from one sample, sequenced in a study of blood T cells in healthy people across ages. Together with a sample-barcoded 5' primer, a J-beta primer mix was included in a second PCR lasting about 7 to 12 cycles. TCRdb reprocessed the 5' RACE reads with MiXCR, giving one entry per CDR3 protein. The sample holds 2 million or so distinct CDR3 sequences, just under 50% seen once. Sequences were obtained from blood. These receptors all come from a woman aged 40 to 50 in good health.

This clonotype was found a few times. V and J are TRBV6-2 or TRBV6-3 and TRBJ2-5; the D gene is possibly TRBD1 (5 bases). The V end was cut by 2 bases, the J end by 11 bases, with 15 bases between. The length of the CDR3 is 13 residues. CDR1 and CDR2 (germline): MNHEY, SVGEGT. The CDR3 bases are TGTGCCAGCAGTTACCGCAGGGCGAAGATGCAGTACTTC. Protein: CASSYRRAKMQYF.

The chain joins TRBV5-1 to TRBJ1-6; 7 bases match TRBD1. CDR3 length equals 15 residues. CDR1 and CDR2 (germline): SGHRS, YFSETQ. Trimming at V came to 7 bases and at J to 5 bases, leaving 9 bases not matched to a gene. CDR3 sequence reads: CASVPGTDNNSPLHF. The CDR3 DNA is TGCGCCAGCGTGCCGGGGACAGACAATAATTCACCCCTCCACTTT.

This clonotype has a handful of counts. The chain couples TRBV6-5 to TRBJ2-5; 8 bases agree with TRBD1. Trimming cost V 0 bases and J 5 bases; bases outside gene matches: 8. Germline loops: CDR1 MNHEY, CDR2 SVGAGI. This CDR3 spans 16 amino acids. In nucleotides, the CDR3 is TGTGCCAGCAGTTACTCGATAATAGACAGGGGTGAGACCCAGTACTTC. Amino acids: CASSYSIIDRGETQYF.

This clonotype was detected a few times. This chain connects TRBV2 to TRBJ2-1, with 7 bases lining up with TRBD1. Losses at the gene ends were 10 bases for V and 3 bases for J; bases not matched to a gene: 3. Per germline, CDR1 SNHLY and CDR2 FYNNEI. The CDR3 spans 12 residues. CDR3 region: CAIRDSYNEQFF. In DNA form, the CDR3 reads TGTGCCATTAGGGACAGCTACAATGAGCAGTTCTTC. The variable domain in full, with the rest retrieved from reference TRBV2 and TRBJ2-1, is EPEVTQTPSHQVTQMGQEVILRCVPISNHLYFYWYRQILGQKVEFLVSFYNNEISEKSEIFDDQFSVERPDGSNFTLKIRSTKLEDSAMYFCAIRDSYNEQFFGPGTRLTVL.

The rearrangement joins TRBV18 to TRBJ2-1, with D uncertain. CDR3 size: 15 residues. The ends were cut back, 0 bases at V and 5 bases at J, with 11 bases in the middle. Germline loops: CDR1 KGHSH, CDR2 LQKENI. CDR3 in DNA: TGTGCCAGCTCACCACCTAATCGGGCCGACAATGAGCAGTTCTTC. As protein: CASSPPNRADNEQFF.

The CDR3 nucleotides read TGTGCCAGCAGCATACTAAGCGGGACAAGCACAGATACGCAGTATTTT. Amino acids: CASSILSGTSTDTQYF. The chain couples TRBV7-8 to TRBJ2-3; D might be TRBD2 (7 bases). Between the trimmed V and J ends, which lost 5 bases and 0 bases, there was a span of 15 bases. This CDR3 region has 16 residues. Germline lookup yields CDR1 SGHVS and CDR2 FQNEAQ.

This chain uses TRBV29-1 with TRBJ2-1; D call uncertain. The V and J ends lost 3 bases and 0 bases respectively, with 15 bases between them. Germline loops: CDR1 SQVTM, CDR2 ANQGSEA. CDR3 length: 16 residues. The chain's CDR3 is CSVDPLSENSYNEQFF. DNA of the CDR3: TGCAGCGTTGACCCCCTGTCTGAGAACTCCTACAATGAGCAGTTCTTC.

As for this clonotype: A much larger clonotype is one base distant, so this may be a read error. The chain employs TRBV10-1 and TRBJ2-7; 8 nucleotides align to TRBD1. The CDR3 contains 15 residues. V lost 4 bases to trimming and J lost 0 bases; unmatched junction nucleotides: 5. The germline gives CDR1 WNHNN, CDR2 SYGVQD (reference sequence). The CDR3 protein is CASSGSTGVSYEQYF. The CDR3 region has the DNA TGCGCCAGCAGTGGTTCGACAGGGGTCTCCTACGAGCAGTACTTC.

This clonotype was detected only a few times. The chain couples TRBV7-8 to TRBJ2-5, with 11 bases identical to TRBD1. The end of the DNA aligns better with TRBJ2-7, so the J call may be wrong. CDR3 length equals 17 residues. Germline CDR1 is SGHVS and CDR2 is FQNEAQ. The CDR3 DNA sequence: TGTGCCAGCAGCTTCGAGCCCCGGGACAGGGGGACCTACGAGCAGTACTTC. Translating it yields CASSFEPRDRGTYEQYF.

This clonotype has only a few counts. It is unclear where the CDR3 begins or ends on the DNA, so no DNA is shown, and the CDR3 is as TCRdb lists it. The chain has TRBV20-1 and TRBJ2-5. A total of 13 residues make up the CDR3, ends included. The V gene's germline CDR1 is DFQATT and CDR2 SNEGSKA (reference sequence). The CDR3 reads CSASILARETQYF.

The genes are TRBV28 and TRBJ1-4, with TRBD1 identical over 7 bases. Germline CDR1 and CDR2: MDHEN and SYDVKM. V was pared by 2 bases and J by 7 bases, with 10 bases of the junction left unmatched. The CDR3 is made up of 16 amino acids. The CDR3 nucleotides read TGTGCCAGCAGTTTACCGTCTGACAGGGCGGGTGAAAAACTGTTTTTT. Its protein product is CASSLPSDRAGEKLFF.

On this clonotype itself: Germline is not matched at one junction end, which may reflect a read error. V and J are TRBV7-7 and TRBJ2-1; tentatively, D is TRBD2 (5 bases). Germline CDR1 is SSHAT and CDR2 is FNYEAQ (reference sequence). The CDR3 is made up of 14 amino acids. CDR3 residues: CASSFEEADNEQFF. CDR3 coding DNA: TGTGCTAGCAGCTTCGAGGAGGCGGACAATGAGCAGTTCTTC.

The V call is TRBV29-1, the J call TRBJ2-3; 11 bases align to TRBD1. The germline gives CDR1 SQVTM, CDR2 ANQGSEA. This CDR3 has 16 amino acids. J was trimmed by 6 bases and V by 1 base; bases with no gene match: 9. CDR3 protein: CSVEGTDRGPVDTQYF. The CDR3 nucleotides read TGCAGCGTTGAAGGCACGGACAGGGGGCCAGTCGATACGCAGTATTTT.

The sample holds a few counts of this clonotype. V is TRBV20-1 and J is TRBJ1-1, with unresolved D. V was shortened by 3 bases and J by 6 bases, with 23 bases between the two germline ends. CDR1 and CDR2 (germline): DFQATT, SNEGSKA (reference sequence). The length of the CDR3 is 16 residues. The CDR3 coding sequence is TGCAGTGCTAGTCCAAGGGCCACCCGAGGGAAATCTGAAGCTTTCTTT. Protein product: CSASPRATRGKSEAFF.

The CDR3 nucleotides read TGTGCCAGCAGTCAGCCGCTTAGGGGGGGGACCTCCTACAATGAGCAGTTCTTC. It yields the protein CASSQPLRGGTSYNEQFF. The chain links TRBV7-9 to TRBJ2-1; D possibly corresponds to TRBD2 (7 bases). The V end lost 6 bases, the J end lost 0 bases, and 21 bases lay between the germline ends. The CDR3 covers 18 residues. CDR1 is SEHNR and CDR2 is FQNEAQ in the germline V gene (reference sequence).